This T cell receptor (beta chain) was documented in a study of tissue T cells after allogeneic stem cell transplantation. Overall study results and limits: Anatomically similar tissues had similar TCR repertoires within each patient. Tissue-detected TCR repertoire was only partly captured by blood and spleen T cells.

Sequencing of TCRbeta CDR3 at survey depth gave sequences and template counts. Sequenced by immunoSEQ multiplex PCR; TCRdb stores in-frame clones only, minus some. The sample has some 47,000 clones, approximately 70% seen once; the top ten hold around 0.52%. Points on this clone: Its antigen is not identified. The gene symbols are mouse symbols. The read terminates 1 residue ahead of where the CDR3 ends, so the germline J gene completes it.

The germline V and J ends were trimmed by 0 bases and 0 bases, with 4 bases remaining between them. The CDR3 has 14 amino acids. CDR1 and CDR2 from the germline V gene are SGHLS and HYDKME. The genes are TRBV12-2 and TRBJ1-4; the D is unclear. The clonotype originates from a pool of C57BL/6 mice in good health. Sequencing was done on a sample of sorted cells pooled from one or two spleens. The DNA read from the CDR3 is TGTGCCAGCTCTCTCTCCATTTCCAACGAAAGATTATTT. The encoded protein is CASSLSISNERLF. The full CDR3 is CASSLSISNERLFF. Based on the CDR3 plus reference TRBV12-2 and TRBJ1-4, the full variable domain is NSGVVQSPRYIIKGKGERSILKCIPISGHLSVAWYQQTQGQELKFFIQHYDKMERDKGNLPSRFSVQQFDDYHSEMNMSALELEDSAVYFCASSLSISNERLFFGHGTKLSVL.